A single sample gave rise to the 18 T cell receptor beta chains below, sequenced in a study of identical twins. Using its own MiXCR run on the 5' RACE reads, TCRdb lists one record per CDR3 protein. The sample lists fewer than 900,000 distinct CDR3 sequences, roughly 18% occurring once. These records were also assigned to another study, of T cells expressing NK-cell markers.

The material sequenced was PBMCs. Receptor source: a woman between 18 and 29 years old in good health.

V and J are TRBV12-3 or TRBV12-4 and TRBJ2-3; the D gene could be TRBD1 or TRBD2 (5 bases each). The V end lost 8 bases, the J end lost 1 base, and 7 bases lay between the germline ends. The CDR3 length is 12 residues. The CDR3 region is CASLGGTDTQYF. CDR3 bases: TGTGCCAGCCTGGGGGGCACAGATACGCAGTATTTT.

This sequence joins TRBV5-1 and TRBJ2-7; 8 bases are a match to TRBD1. Germline CDR1 SGHRS, CDR2 YFSETQ. The V and J ends lost 7 bases and 5 bases, in that order; junction bases with no gene match: 8. The CDR3 is made up of 13 amino acids. The CDR3 region is CASADQGADEQYF. The CDR3 nucleotides read TGCGCCAGCGCAGACCAGGGGGCCGACGAGCAGTACTTC.

This clonotype was counted a few times. The chain combines TRBV5-1 with TRBJ1-1, with a possible D match to TRBD1 (6 bases). The length of the CDR3 is 16 residues. V gave up 4 bases and J gave up 2 bases, with 18 bases separating them. Germline V lookup: CDR1 SGHRS, CDR2 YFSETQ. CDR3 sequence (DNA): TGCGCCAGCAGCCAAGCCACCACAGGGAGAAACACTGAAGCTTTCTTT. Encoded protein: CASSQATTGRNTEAFF.

Ten or more counts support this clonotype. Compared with germline, one end of the junction differs, possibly owing to a read error. The chain is built from TRBV6-5 and TRBJ2-1; 7 bases agree with TRBD2. Germline V gene lookup returns CDR1 MNHEY and CDR2 SVGAGI. The CDR3 extends over 15 amino acids. CDR3 residues: CASSYLSSGYNEQFF. The CDR3 region has the DNA TGTGCCAGCAGCTACTTATCTAGCGGTTACAATGAGCAGTTCTTC.

V gene TRBV7-2 combines with J gene TRBJ1-1; D unclear. CDR3 length equals 14 residues. Trimming removed 1 base at V and 5 bases at J, with 11 bases between. Germline V gene lookup returns CDR1 SGHTA and CDR2 FQGNSA. CDR3 bases: TGTGCCAGCAGCTTAGTGTGGAGGGAAACTGAAGCTTTCTTT. This encodes CASSLVWRETEAFF.

This clonotype showed up just a few times. The chain joins TRBV5-6 to TRBJ2-5, with D possibly being TRBD1 or TRBD2 (6 bases each). The CDR3 spans 13 residues. Between the trimmed V and J ends, which lost 3 bases and 4 bases, there was a span of 10 bases. Germline CDR1 SGHDT, CDR2 YYEEEE. The CDR3 loop reads CASSWGAGETQYF. The CDR3, as DNA: TGTGCCAGCAGCTGGGGGGCGGGAGAGACCCAGTACTTC.

Only a few counts were recorded for this clonotype. The CDR3 loop reads CASSFAGGGTEAFF. The CDR3 DNA reads TGTGCCAGCAGCTTTGCAGGGGGAGGCACTGAAGCTTTCTTT. The chain combines TRBV5-5 with TRBJ1-1; the match to TRBD1 covers 7 bases. Germline V lookup: CDR1 SGHKS, CDR2 YYEKEE (reference sequence). Trimming at V came to 2 bases and at J to 4 bases, leaving 5 bases not matched to a gene. This CDR3 contains 14 residues.

The chain employs TRBV12-3 or TRBV12-4 and TRBJ1-1, with TRBD1 identical over 9 bases. The CDR3 has 16 amino acids. The V segment lost 6 bases and the J segment 1 base; nucleotides outside the gene matches: 9. The CDR3 loop reads CASRLTRDRANTEAFF. In nucleotides, the CDR3 is TGTGCCAGCAGGTTAACACGGGACAGGGCGAACACTGAAGCTTTCTTT.

This rearrangement joins TRBV9 to TRBJ1-2; D is unresolved. Germline values: CDR1 SGDLS, CDR2 YYNGEE. CDR3 length: 15 amino acids. V lost 3 bases and J 4 bases, leaving 16 bases between the germline ends. In DNA, the CDR3 is TGTGCCAGCAGCGAGATGGGTCACCTCTCCTATGGCTACACCTTC. It specifies CASSEMGHLSYGYTF.

This clonotype has just a few counts. This chain links TRBV7-6 with TRBJ2-1; 14 bases line up with TRBD2. J was trimmed by 6 bases and V by 5 bases; bases with no gene match: 3. Germline V lookup: CDR1 SGHVS, CDR2 FNYEAQ. The CDR3 spans 15 residues. The DNA of the CDR3 is TGTGCCAGCAGCCCGACTAGCGGGAGGGTCAATGAGCAGTTCTTC. It encodes CASSPTSGRVNEQFF. Filled out from reference TRBV7-6 and TRBJ2-1, the complete variable domain reads GAGVSQSPRYKVTKRGQDVALRCDPISGHVSLYWYRQALGQGPEFLTYFNYEAQQDKSGLPNDRFSAERPEGSISTLTIQRTEQRDSAMYRCASSPTSGRVNEQFFGPGTRLTVL.

There are a few counts of this clonotype. The chain is built from TRBV29-1 and TRBJ1-2; 8 nucleotides match TRBD1. Germline lookup yields CDR1 SQVTM and CDR2 ANQGSEA. CDR3 length: 12 residues. With 6 bases clipped from V and 6 bases from J, the junction kept 6 bases outside the gene matches. The CDR3 here is CSVADRDDGYTF. The CDR3 bases are TGCAGCGTCGCGGACAGGGATGATGGCTACACCTTC. Full variable domain (missing parts from reference TRBV29-1 and TRBJ1-2): SAVISQKPSRDICQRGTSLTIQCQVDSQVTMMFWYRQQPGQSLTLIATANQGSEATYESGFVIDKFPISRPNLTFSTLTVSNMSPEDSSIYLCSVADRDDGYTFGSGTRLTVV.

The chain is built from TRBV6-2 or TRBV6-3 and TRBJ2-5, with 9 nucleotides matching TRBD1. CDR1 is MNHEY, CDR2 SVGEGT, per germline. The V gene end was trimmed by 6 bases and the J gene end by 5 bases; junction bases not matched to a gene: 10. This CDR3 region has 15 residues. CDR3 sequence: CASSPYGQGLETQYF. The CDR3, as DNA: TGTGCCAGCAGCCCATACGGACAGGGGCTCGAGACCCAGTACTTC.

This clonotype was seen more than once but under ten times. This chain joins TRBV4-3 and TRBJ1-1; D perhaps matches TRBD1 (5 bases). V gave up 4 bases and J gave up 4 bases, with 16 bases separating them. CDR1 and CDR2 (germline): LGHNA, YSLEER. The CDR3 has 15 amino acids. CDR3 amino acids: CASSPGWGGGTEAFF. CDR3 nucleotide sequence: TGCGCCAGCAGCCCTGGCTGGGGGGGGGGCACTGAAGCTTTCTTT.

This clonotype has ten or more counts. V usage is TRBV12-3 or TRBV12-4 and J usage is TRBJ2-7; 7 nucleotides match TRBD1. The CDR3 totals 12 residues. With 5 bases clipped from V and 5 bases from J, the junction kept 3 bases outside the gene matches. The CDR3 nucleotides are TGTGCCAGCAGTCCAACAGGGGACGAGCAGTACTTC. This codes for CASSPTGDEQYF.

The V and J genes are TRBV7-9 and TRBJ2-1, with 10 bases lining up with TRBD2. Germline lookup yields CDR1 SEHNR and CDR2 FQNEAQ (reference sequence). V lost 7 bases to trimming and J lost 8 bases; unmatched junction nucleotides: 8. The CDR3 has 14 residues. The CDR3 DNA reads as TGTGCCAGCACCTGGATAGCGGGAGGTTATGAGCAGTTCTTC. Amino acid sequence: CASTWIAGGYEQFF.

This clonotype came up once. The chain combines TRBV20-1 with TRBJ2-1, with 9 bases that match TRBD2. Per germline, CDR1 DFQATT and CDR2 SNEGSKA (reference sequence). The CDR3 contains 16 residues. The ends lost 3 bases at V and 7 bases at J; junction bases unmatched: 13. The CDR3 loop reads CSASYVWGGRANEQFF. CDR3 nucleotides: TGCAGTGCTAGTTATGTCTGGGGCGGGAGGGCGAATGAGCAGTTCTTC.

This chain uses TRBV12-3 or TRBV12-4 with TRBJ1-1, with D possibly matching TRBD1 (5 bases). This CDR3 comprises 15 residues. V was cut by 5 bases and J by 0 bases, with 13 bases left in between. CDR3 in amino acids: CASSPRARVNTEAFF. DNA of the CDR3: TGTGCCAGCAGTCCTCGGGCCAGGGTGAACACTGAAGCTTTCTTT.

The chain has TRBV14 and TRBJ2-1; D perhaps matches TRBD2 (6 bases). This CDR3 has 15 amino acids. Germline V lookup: CDR1 SGHDN, CDR2 FVKESK. V was shortened by 1 base and J by 4 bases, with 11 bases between the two germline ends. CDR3 sequence reads: CASSQVPGTYNEQFF. The CDR3 bases are TGTGCCAGCAGCCAAGTTCCAGGGACTTACAATGAGCAGTTCTTC.